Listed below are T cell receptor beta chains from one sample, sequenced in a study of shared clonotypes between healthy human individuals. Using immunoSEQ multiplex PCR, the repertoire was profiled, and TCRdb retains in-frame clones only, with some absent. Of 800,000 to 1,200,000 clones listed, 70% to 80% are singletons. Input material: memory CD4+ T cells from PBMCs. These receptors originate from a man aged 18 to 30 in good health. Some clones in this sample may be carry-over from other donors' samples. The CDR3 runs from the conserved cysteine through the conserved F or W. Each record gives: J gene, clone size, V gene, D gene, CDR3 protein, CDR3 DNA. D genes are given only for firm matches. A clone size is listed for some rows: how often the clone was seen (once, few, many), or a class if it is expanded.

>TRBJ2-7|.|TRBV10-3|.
CAISERAARDKSYEQYF
TGTGCCATCAGTGAGCGGGCAGCTAGGGACAAGTCCTACGAGCAGTACTTC
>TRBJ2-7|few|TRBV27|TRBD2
CASRASREDEQYF
TGTGCCAGCAGGGCCAGCCGGGAGGACGAGCAGTACTTC
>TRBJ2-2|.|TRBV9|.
CASSSDRAANTGELFF
TGTGCCAGCAGCTCGGATCGGGCGGCGAACACCGGGGAGCTGTTTTTT
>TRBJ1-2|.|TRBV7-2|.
CASSLERDDGYTF
TGTGCCAGCAGCCTAGAAAGAGACGATGGCTACACCTTC
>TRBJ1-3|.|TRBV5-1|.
CASSFGGATGNTIYF
TGCGCCAGCAGCTTCGGAGGGGCCACCGGAAACACCATATATTTT
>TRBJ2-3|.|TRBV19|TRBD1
CASSPTGGGTDTQYF
TGTGCCAGTAGTCCAACAGGGGGTGGCACAGATACGCAGTATTTT
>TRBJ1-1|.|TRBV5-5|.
CASTFEGTMNTEAFF
TGTGCCAGCACCTTTGAAGGGACCATGAACACTGAAGCTTTCTTT
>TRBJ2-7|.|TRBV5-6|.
CASTLAGLDSYEQYF
TGTGCCAGCACCCTCGCGGGGTTGGATTCCTACGAGCAGTACTTC
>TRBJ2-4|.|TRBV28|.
CASSTPGKNIQYF
TGTGCCAGCAGTACCCCCGGGAAAAACATTCAGTACTTC
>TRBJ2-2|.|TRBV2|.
CASSGSGGWTGELFF
TGTGCCAGCAGTGGTTCTGGCGGGTGGACCGGGGAGCTGTTTTTT
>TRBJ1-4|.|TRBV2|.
CASSRGNGEKLFF
TGTGCCAGCAGTCGAGGGAACGGCGAAAAACTGTTTTTT
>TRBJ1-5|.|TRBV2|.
CASSDLSIGQPQHF
TGTGCCAGCAGTGATCTTAGTATTGGTCAGCCCCAGCATTTT
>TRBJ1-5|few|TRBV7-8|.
CASSPPGQPQHF
TGTGCCAGCAGCCCTCCGGGGCAGCCCCAGCATTTT
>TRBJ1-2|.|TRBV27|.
CASSLSSEYYGYTF
TGTGCCAGCAGTTTATCTTCCGAGTACTATGGCTACACCTTC
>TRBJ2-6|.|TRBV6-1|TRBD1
CASSEFGQGSPGANVLTF
TGTGCCAGCAGTGAATTTGGACAGGGGAGCCCCGGGGCCAACGTCCTGACTTTC
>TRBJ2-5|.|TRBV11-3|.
CASSLGRETQYF
TGTGCCAGCAGCCTAGGCCGGGAGACCCAGTACTTC
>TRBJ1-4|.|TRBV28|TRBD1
CASSLVTGGLEKLFF
TGTGCCAGCAGTTTAGTGACAGGGGGCCTCGAAAAACTGTTTTTT
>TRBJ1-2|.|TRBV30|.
CAWSVTPSNYGYTF
TGTGCCTGGAGCGTGACACCGAGTAACTATGGCTACACCTTC
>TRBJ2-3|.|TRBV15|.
CATSTDQMDTQYF
TGTGCCACCAGCACAGATCAGATGGATACGCAGTATTTT
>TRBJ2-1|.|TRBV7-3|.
CASSLLGGFSYNEQFF
TGTGCCAGCAGCTTATTGGGCGGGTTCTCCTACAATGAGCAGTTCTTC
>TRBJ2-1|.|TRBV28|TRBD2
CASSFGLAGNEQFF
TGTGCCAGCAGTTTTGGGCTAGCGGGAAATGAGCAGTTCTTC
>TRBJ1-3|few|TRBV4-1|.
CASSQMGGGGNTIYF
TGCGCCAGCAGCCAAATGGGGGGGGGTGGAAACACCATATATTTT
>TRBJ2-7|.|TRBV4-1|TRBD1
CASSLGQGLDHEQYF
TGCGCCAGCAGCCTGGGACAGGGCCTAGACCACGAGCAGTACTTC
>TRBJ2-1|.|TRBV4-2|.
CASSQGHTGDNEQFF
TGTGCCAGCAGCCAAGGCCATACGGGAGACAATGAGCAGTTCTTC
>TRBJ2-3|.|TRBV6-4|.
CASSDGSGGTDTQYF
TGTGCCAGCAGTGACGGATCAGGGGGCACAGATACGCAGTATTTT
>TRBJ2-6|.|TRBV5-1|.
CASSFYGGSPGANVLTF
TGCGCCAGCAGCTTTTACGGAGGCAGCCCTGGGGCCAACGTCCTGACTTTC
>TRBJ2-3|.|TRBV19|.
CATQGSWTDTQYF
TGTGCCACTCAGGGATCATGGACAGATACGCAGTATTTT
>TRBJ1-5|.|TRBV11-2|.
CASSFTGLNQPQHF
TGTGCCAGCAGCTTCACAGGCTTAAATCAGCCCCAGCATTTT
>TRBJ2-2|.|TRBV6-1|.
CASSEAWQIKNTGELFF
TGTGCCAGCAGTGAAGCGTGGCAGATTAAGAACACCGGGGAGCTGTTTTTT
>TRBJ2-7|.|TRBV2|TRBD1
CASRRDRAPSYEQYF
TGTGCCAGCAGGCGGGACAGGGCGCCTTCCTACGAGCAGTACTTC
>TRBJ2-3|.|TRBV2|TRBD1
CASGRLIRDRDTDTQYF
TGTGCCAGCGGCAGGCTGATCCGGGACAGGGACACAGATACGCAGTATTTT
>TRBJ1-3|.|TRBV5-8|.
CASSLEGFSGNTIYF
TGTGCCAGCAGCTTGGAAGGTTTCTCTGGAAACACCATATATTTT
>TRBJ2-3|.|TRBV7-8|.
CASSSGDTPFLPDTQYF
TGTGCCAGCAGCTCCGGGGACACACCTTTCCTCCCAGATACGCAGTATTTT
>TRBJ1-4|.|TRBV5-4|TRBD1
CASSSRQGGTNEKLFF
TGTGCCAGCAGCTCAAGACAGGGGGGAACTAATGAAAAACTGTTTTTT
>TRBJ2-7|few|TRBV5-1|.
CASSFVRGYEQYF
TGCGCCAGCAGCTTCGTACGGGGCTACGAGCAGTACTTC
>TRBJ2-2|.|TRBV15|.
CATSRGGLRAGELFF
TGTGCCACCAGCAGAGGTGGACTAAGAGCCGGGGAGCTGTTTTTT
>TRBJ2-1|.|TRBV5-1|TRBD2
CASSLVGLANNEQFF
TGCGCCAGCAGCTTGGTCGGACTAGCGAACAATGAGCAGTTCTTC
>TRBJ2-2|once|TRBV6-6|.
CASRGPGEGGGELFF
TGTGCCAGCAGGGGACCCGGAGAGGGGGGCGGGGAGCTGTTTTTT
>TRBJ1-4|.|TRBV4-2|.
CASSQGSGGDGEKLFF
TGTGCCAGCAGCCAAGGAAGTGGGGGGGACGGTGAAAAACTGTTTTTT
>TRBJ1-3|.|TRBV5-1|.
CASSLRPPATPNLGSHSGNTIYF
TGCGCCAGCAGCCTAAGACCGCCCGCGACTCCTAACTTGGGTTCTCACTCTGGAAACACCATATATTTT
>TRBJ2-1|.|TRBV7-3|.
CASSSQPREYNEQFF
TGTGCCAGCAGCTCCCAGCCCCGAGAGTACAATGAGCAGTTCTTC
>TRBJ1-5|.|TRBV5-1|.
CASSERPGQPQHF
TGCGCCAGCAGTGAGCGGCCGGGACAGCCCCAGCATTTT
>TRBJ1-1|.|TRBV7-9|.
CASSLTPDTEAFF
TGTGCCAGCAGCTTGACCCCGGACACTGAAGCTTTCTTT
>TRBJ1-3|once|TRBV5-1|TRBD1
CASSLRAGGQMSGNTIYF
TGCGCCAGCAGCTTGAGGGCAGGGGGCCAAATGTCTGGAAACACCATATATTTT
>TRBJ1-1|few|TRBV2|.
CASSEESLFTEAFF
TGTGCCAGCAGTGAAGAATCTTTATTTACTGAAGCTTTCTTT
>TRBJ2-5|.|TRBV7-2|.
CASSAQGQETQYF
TGTGCCAGCAGCGCCCAAGGACAAGAGACCCAGTACTTC
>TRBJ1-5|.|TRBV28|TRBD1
CASSVTGFGSNQPQHF
TGTGCCAGCAGCGTGACAGGGTTTGGGAGCAATCAGCCCCAGCATTTT
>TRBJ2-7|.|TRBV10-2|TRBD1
CASSEFPHRGLTYEQYF
TGCGCCAGCAGTGAGTTTCCGCACAGGGGTTTAACCTACGAGCAGTACTTC
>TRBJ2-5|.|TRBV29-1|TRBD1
CSASGTGQGTQYF
TGCAGCGCGTCCGGGACAGGGCAGGGGACCCAGTACTTC
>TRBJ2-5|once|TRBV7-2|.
CASSLVGVGETQYF
TGTGCCAGCAGCTTAGTGGGGGTCGGGGAGACCCAGTACTTC
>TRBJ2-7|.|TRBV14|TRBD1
CASSPIRDRGEQYF
TGTGCCAGCAGTCCGATCCGGGACAGGGGCGAGCAGTACTTC
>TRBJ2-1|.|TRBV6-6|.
CASGAWLPEGEQFF
TGTGCCAGTGGGGCCTGGCTGCCCGAAGGTGAGCAGTTCTTC
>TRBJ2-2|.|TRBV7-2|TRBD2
CASTPLAGNIGELFF
TGTGCCAGCACCCCCCTAGCGGGAAATATTGGGGAGCTGTTTTTT
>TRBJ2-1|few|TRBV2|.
CASSKFLGNEQFF
TGTGCCAGCAGTAAATTTCTAGGCAATGAGCAGTTCTTC
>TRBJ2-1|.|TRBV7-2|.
CASSLQFREQFF
TGTGCCAGCAGCTTACAGTTTCGAGAGCAGTTCTTC
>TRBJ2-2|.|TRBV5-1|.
CASSLDTANTGELFF
TGCGCCAGCAGCTTGGACACCGCGAACACCGGGGAGCTGTTTTTT
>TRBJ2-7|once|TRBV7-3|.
CASSGPSDEQYF
TGTGCCAGCAGCGGACCTAGCGACGAGCAGTACTTC
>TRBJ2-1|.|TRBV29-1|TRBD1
CSVENRGPAWEQFF
TGCAGCGTTGAAAACAGGGGGCCCGCATGGGAGCAGTTCTTC